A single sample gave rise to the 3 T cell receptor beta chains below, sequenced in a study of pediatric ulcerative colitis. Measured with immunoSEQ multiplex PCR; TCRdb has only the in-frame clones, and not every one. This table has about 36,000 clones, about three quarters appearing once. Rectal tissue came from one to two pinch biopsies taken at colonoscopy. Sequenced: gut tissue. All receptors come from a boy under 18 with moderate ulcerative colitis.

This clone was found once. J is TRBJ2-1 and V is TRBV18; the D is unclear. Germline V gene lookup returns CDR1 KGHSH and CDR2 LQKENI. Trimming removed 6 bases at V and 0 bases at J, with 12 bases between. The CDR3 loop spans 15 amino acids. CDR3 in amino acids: CASSDPTSSYNEQFF. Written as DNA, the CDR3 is TGTGCCAGCTCGGATCCGACCAGCTCCTACAATGAGCAGTTCTTC.

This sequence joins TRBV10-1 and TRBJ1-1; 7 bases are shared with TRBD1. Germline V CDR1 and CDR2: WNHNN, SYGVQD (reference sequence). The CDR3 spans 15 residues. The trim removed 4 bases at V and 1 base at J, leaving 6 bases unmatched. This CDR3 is CASSGSDRRNTEAFF. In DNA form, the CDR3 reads TGCGCCAGCAGTGGCTCGGACAGGAGGAACACTGAAGCTTTCTTT.

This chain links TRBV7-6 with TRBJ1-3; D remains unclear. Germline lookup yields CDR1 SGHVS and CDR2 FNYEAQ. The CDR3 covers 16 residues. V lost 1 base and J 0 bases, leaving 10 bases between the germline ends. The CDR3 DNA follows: TGTGCCAGCAGCTTAGGTGCACTCCTCTCTGGAAACACCATATATTTT. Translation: CASSLGALLSGNTIYF.